One and the same sample provided the 17 T cell receptor beta chains below, sequenced in a study of blood T cell repertoires in COVID-19. This table comes from immunoSEQ multiplex PCR, and its TCRdb copy is limited to in-frame clones, with some not included. In the table there are some 190,000 clones, approximately 80% of which are singletons. Sequenced material: PBMCs or T cells enriched from blood (not recorded which). These receptors all come from a man aged 55 to 70 who had been exposed to COVID-19.

This rearrangement joins TRBV19 to TRBJ1-5; 9 nucleotides agree with TRBD1. The CDR3 extends over 17 amino acids. From germline, CDR1 is LNHDA and CDR2 SQIVND (reference sequence). V gave up 9 bases and J gave up 4 bases; unmatched junction bases: 16. For the CDR3, the DNA is TGTGCCAGCGATAGTAGGGGTGGGACAGGGTCAAATCAGCCCCAGCATTTT. Its translation is CASDSRGGTGSNQPQHF.

The sample holds a few counts of this clone. The J gene is TRBJ2-3, the V gene TRBV25-1, with 7 bases fitting TRBD1. The J segment lost 0 bases and the V segment lost 5 bases, leaving 8 bases of the junction unmatched. CDR1 is MGHDK, CDR2 SYGVNS, per germline. The CDR3 contains 16 residues. The CDR3 is CASSMLTGISTDTQYF. The CDR3 coding sequence is TGTGCCAGCAGTATGCTGACAGGGATAAGCACAGATACGCAGTATTTT.

The chain employs TRBV7-2 and TRBJ2-2, with 8 nucleotides matching TRBD2. CDR3 length: 16 residues. V dropped 6 bases and J dropped 6; count of bases not matched to a gene: 12. Germline CDR1 SGHTA, CDR2 FQGNSA. The CDR3 is CASRGTGTRSPGELFF. Here the CDR3 DNA reads TGTGCCAGCAGGGGAACCGGGACTAGGTCCCCCGGGGAGCTGTTTTTT.

This clone showed up just once. V gene TRBV11-3 combines with J gene TRBJ2-1; TRBD2 matches 8 bases. With V trimmed by 1 base and J by 7 bases, 6 bases remained unmatched. The germline V gene has CDR1 SGHNT and CDR2 YENEEA. CDR3 length: 15 residues. This CDR3 is CASSLVAGRENEQFF. CDR3 nucleotide sequence: TGTGCCAGCAGCTTAGTCGCCGGGAGGGAGAATGAGCAGTTCTTC.

This clone is a singleton in its sample. The chain uses TRBV18 and TRBJ1-3; TRBD1 might be the D (6 bases). Germline V gene sequence: CDR1 KGHSH, CDR2 LQKENI. Deletions cut 2 bases from V and 2 bases from J, with 16 bases between. This CDR3 contains 17 residues. The CDR3 DNA reads as TGTGCCAGCTCACCAAGTGCGGCAGGGGCCGCTGGAAACACCATATATTTT. Translating gives CASSPSAAGAAGNTIYF.

This chain connects TRBV2 to TRBJ1-4; a weak D match, TRBD1 (6 bases). CDR3 length equals 15 residues. V lost 8 bases, J lost 8 bases, and 21 bases lay in between. In germline, CDR1 is SNHLY, CDR2 FYNNEI. The CDR3 loop reads CASYWRGGSLEKLFF. DNA of the CDR3: TGTGCCAGCTACTGGCGTGGGGGCTCCTTAGAAAAACTGTTTTTT.

The chain couples TRBV27 to TRBJ2-1, with 7 bases lining up with TRBD2. V lost 5 bases, J lost 6 bases, and 10 bases stayed unmatched. The length of the CDR3 is 15 residues. Germline lookup yields CDR1 MNHEY and CDR2 SMNVEV (reference sequence). This chain's CDR3 is CASSREGTNRNEQFF. Written as DNA, the CDR3 is TGTGCCAGCAGTCGCGAGGGGACTAATCGCAATGAGCAGTTCTTC.

This chain connects TRBV24-1 to TRBJ1-2, with 11 bases lining up with TRBD1. This CDR3 is built from 15 residues. CDR1 and CDR2 (germline): KGHDR, SFDVKD. The V gene end was trimmed by 6 bases and the J gene end by 1 base; junction bases not matched to a gene: 3. The CDR3 loop is CATSLGTGGNYGYTF. CDR3 bases: TGTGCCACCAGTTTGGGGACAGGGGGTAACTATGGCTACACCTTC.

V usage is TRBV19 and J usage is TRBJ1-5; 7 nucleotides align to TRBD1. Germline values: CDR1 LNHDA, CDR2 SQIVND (reference sequence). The CDR3 has 13 amino acids. V shed 6 bases and J 2 bases; nucleotides not matched to a gene: 1. CDR3 in amino acids: CASRDRGNQPQHF. CDR3 sequence (DNA): TGTGCCAGTAGAGACAGGGGCAATCAGCCCCAGCATTTT.

J is TRBJ1-1 and V is TRBV13, with 8 bases matching TRBD1. Looked up from germline, CDR1 is PRHDT and CDR2 is FYEKMQ (reference sequence). The length of the CDR3 is 14 residues. The trim removed 3 bases at V and 1 base at J, leaving 1 base unmatched. CDR3: CASSFDRGNTEAFF. The CDR3 DNA follows: TGTGCCAGCAGCTTCGACAGGGGGAACACTGAAGCTTTCTTT.

The rearrangement uses TRBV30 and TRBJ2-7, with D possibly TRBD2 on 6 matching bases. The length of the CDR3 is 11 residues. The germline V gene has CDR1 GTSNPN and CDR2 SVGIG (reference sequence). Trimming cost V 7 bases and J 4 bases, with 11 bases left between them. The CDR3 protein is CASTAGYEQYF. DNA of the CDR3: TGTGCCTCCACTGCGGGGTACGAGCAGTACTTC.

The rearrangement links TRBV5-5 to TRBJ1-6; D gene uncertain. CDR3 length equals 14 residues. Trimming took 9 bases from V and 14 from J, leaving 24 bases between them. CDR1 is SGHKS, CDR2 YYEKEE, per germline (reference sequence). The CDR3 spells CATTWVPKGGTLHF. The CDR3, as DNA: TGTGCCACCACGTGGGTGCCCAAGGGAGGCACCCTCCACTTT.

This clone appeared a few times. This chain joins TRBV7-8 and TRBJ2-7, with 12 bases identical to TRBD2. Germline-derived CDR1 and CDR2 are SGHVS and FQNEAQ. Trimming at V came to 4 bases and at J to 3 bases, leaving 7 bases not matched to a gene. This CDR3 has 16 residues. CDR3 sequence: CASSSPLAGGNYEQYF. CDR3 bases: TGTGCCAGCAGCTCGCCCCTAGCGGGGGGGAACTACGAGCAGTACTTC.

This chain joins TRBV19 and TRBJ1-5; D unresolved. The CDR3 is made up of 18 amino acids. Trimming shortened V by 0 bases and J by 1 base, and 16 bases separated the two germline ends. Germline V lookup: CDR1 LNHDA, CDR2 SQIVND (reference sequence). The CDR3 DNA follows: TGTGCCAGTAGTATAGATCTAGACGTGTGGCAAAGCAATCAGCCCCAGCATTTT. Residues: CASSIDLDVWQSNQPQHF. Filled out from reference TRBV19 and TRBJ1-5, the complete variable domain reads DGGITQSPKYLFRKEGQNVTLSCEQNLNHDAMYWYRQDPGQGLRLIYYSQIVNDFQKGDIAEGYSVSREKKESFPLTVTSAQKNPTAFYLCASSIDLDVWQSNQPQHFGDGTRLSIL.

The V and J genes are TRBV2 and TRBJ2-7; D is perhaps TRBD2 (6 bases). The CDR3 loop spans 12 amino acids. V was cut by 10 bases and J by 0 bases, with 10 bases left in between. Germline CDR1 and CDR2: SNHLY and FYNNEI. The CDR3, as DNA: TGTGCCACCCCCGGGAGCTCCTACGAGCAGTACTTC. Its protein product is CATPGSSYEQYF.

In this sample, this clone turned up a few times. The J gene is TRBJ1-3, the V gene TRBV7-3; TRBD1 matches 7 bases. CDR3 length: 17 residues. Per the germline V gene, CDR1 is SGHTA and CDR2 is FQGTGA. The V and J ends lost 3 bases and 5 bases, in that order; junction bases with no gene match: 13. DNA for the CDR3: TGTGCCAGCAGCTTTGTTCGGCGGCAGGGGGTAAGAAACACCATATATTTT. It specifies CASSFVRRQGVRNTIYF. Drawing the rest from reference TRBV7-3 and TRBJ1-3, the complete variable domain is GAGVSQTPSNKVTEKGKYVELRCDPISGHTALYWYRQSLGQGPEFLIYFQGTGAADDSGLPNDRFFAVRPEGSVSTLKIQRTERGDSAVYLCASSFVRRQGVRNTIYFGEGSWLTVV.

With regard to this clone: The junction does not match germline at one end; this may be a read error. Distinct nucleotide sequences in the sample also encode this CDR3. V and J are TRBV29-1 and TRBJ1-1; TRBD1 is a possible D gene (6 bases). Germline CDR1 and CDR2: SQVTM and ANQGSEA. This CDR3 has 13 residues. CDR3 in amino acids: CSALDRKNTEAFF. DNA for the CDR3: TGTAGCGCTCTTGACAGGAAGAACACTGAAGCTTTCTTT. Filled out from reference TRBV29-1 and TRBJ1-1, the complete variable domain reads SAVISQKPSRDICQRGTSLTIQCQVDSQVTMMFWYRQQPGQSLTLIATANQGSEATYESGFVIDKFPISRPNLTFSTLTVSNMSPEDSSIYLCSALDRKNTEAFFGQGTRLTVV.